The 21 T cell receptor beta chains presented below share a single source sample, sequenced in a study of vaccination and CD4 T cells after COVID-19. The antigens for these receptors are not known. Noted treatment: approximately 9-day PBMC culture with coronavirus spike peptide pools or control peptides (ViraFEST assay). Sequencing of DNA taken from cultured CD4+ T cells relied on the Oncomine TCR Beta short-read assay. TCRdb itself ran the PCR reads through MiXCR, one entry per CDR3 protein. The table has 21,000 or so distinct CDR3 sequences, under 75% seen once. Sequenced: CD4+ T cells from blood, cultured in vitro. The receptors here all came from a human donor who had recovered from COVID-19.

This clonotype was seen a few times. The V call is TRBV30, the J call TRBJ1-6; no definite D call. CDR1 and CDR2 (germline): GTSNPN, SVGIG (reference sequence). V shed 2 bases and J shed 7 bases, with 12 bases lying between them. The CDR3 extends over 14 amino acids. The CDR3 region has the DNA TGTGCCTGGAGTCCCGAGTGGGCAAATTCACCCCTCCACTTT. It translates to CAWSPEWANSPLHF.

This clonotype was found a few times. CDR3 in amino acids: CASSYSAGGPLAEQYF. For the CDR3, the DNA is TGTGCCAGCAGTTACTCGGCGGGAGGTCCGCTGGCCGAGCAGTACTTC. This chain connects TRBV6-5 to TRBJ2-7, with 8 positions matching TRBD2. The V gene end was trimmed by 0 bases and the J gene end by 6 bases; junction bases not matched to a gene: 10. Germline loops: CDR1 MNHEY, CDR2 SVGAGI. This CDR3 has 16 residues.

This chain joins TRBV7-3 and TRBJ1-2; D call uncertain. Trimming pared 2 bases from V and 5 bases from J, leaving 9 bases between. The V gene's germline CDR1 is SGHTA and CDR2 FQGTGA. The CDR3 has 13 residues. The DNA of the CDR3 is TGTGCCAGCAGCTTAGGGCCCACTTATGGCTACACCTTC. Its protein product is CASSLGPTYGYTF.

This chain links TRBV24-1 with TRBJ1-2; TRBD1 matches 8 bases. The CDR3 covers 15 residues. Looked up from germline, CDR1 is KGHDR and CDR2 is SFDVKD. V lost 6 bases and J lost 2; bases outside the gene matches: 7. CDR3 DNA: TGTGCCACCAGTTTCCGACAGGGGACCAACTATGGCTACACCTTC. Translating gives CATSFRQGTNYGYTF.

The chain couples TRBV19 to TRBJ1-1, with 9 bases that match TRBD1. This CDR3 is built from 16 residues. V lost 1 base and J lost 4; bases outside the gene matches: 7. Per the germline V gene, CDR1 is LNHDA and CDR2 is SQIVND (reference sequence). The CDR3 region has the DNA TGTGCCAGTAGTATAGGCCGGGACAGGGCTGGCACTGAAGCTTTCTTT. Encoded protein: CASSIGRDRAGTEAFF.

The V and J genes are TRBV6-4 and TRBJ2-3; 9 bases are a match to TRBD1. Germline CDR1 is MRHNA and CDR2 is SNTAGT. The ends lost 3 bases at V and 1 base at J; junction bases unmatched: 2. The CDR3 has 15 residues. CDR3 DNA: TGTGCCAGCAGTGAGGGGACAGGGCGCACAGATACGCAGTATTTT. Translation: CASSEGTGRTDTQYF.

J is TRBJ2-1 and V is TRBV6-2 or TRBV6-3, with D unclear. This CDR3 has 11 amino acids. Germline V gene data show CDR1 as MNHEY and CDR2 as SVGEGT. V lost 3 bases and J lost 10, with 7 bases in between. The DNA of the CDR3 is TGTGCCAGCAGTTATTCTAGGGAGCAGTTCTTC. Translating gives CASSYSREQFF.

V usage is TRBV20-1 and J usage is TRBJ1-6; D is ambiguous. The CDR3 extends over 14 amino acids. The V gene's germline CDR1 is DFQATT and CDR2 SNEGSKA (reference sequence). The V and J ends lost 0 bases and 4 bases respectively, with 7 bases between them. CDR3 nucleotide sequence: TGCAGTGCTAGAGAGCCCTTGTATAATTCACCCCTCCACTTT. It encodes CSAREPLYNSPLHF.

DNA for the CDR3: TGTGCCAGCAGCTTAGATTCCGGGGGGTCCACAGATACGCAGTATTTT. Protein: CASSLDSGGSTDTQYF. The gene calls are TRBV7-3 and TRBJ2-3, with 7 bases matching TRBD2. The V gene end was trimmed by 2 bases and the J gene end by 2 bases; junction bases not matched to a gene: 7. Germline V gene sequence: CDR1 SGHTA, CDR2 FQGTGA. The CDR3 consists of 16 residues.

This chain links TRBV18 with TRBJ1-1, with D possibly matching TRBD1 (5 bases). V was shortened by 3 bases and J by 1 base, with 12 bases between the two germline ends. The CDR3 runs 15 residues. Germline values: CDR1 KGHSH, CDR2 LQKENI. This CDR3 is CASSPTDTPNTEAFF. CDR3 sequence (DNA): TGTGCCAGCTCACCCACGGACACGCCGAACACTGAAGCTTTCTTT.

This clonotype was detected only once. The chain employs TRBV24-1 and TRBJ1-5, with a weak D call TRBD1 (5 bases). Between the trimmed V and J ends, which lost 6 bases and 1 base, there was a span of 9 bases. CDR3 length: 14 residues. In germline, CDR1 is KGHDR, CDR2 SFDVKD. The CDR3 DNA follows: TGTGCCACCAGTATAGCAGGGAGCAATCAGCCCCAGCATTTT. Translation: CATSIAGSNQPQHF.

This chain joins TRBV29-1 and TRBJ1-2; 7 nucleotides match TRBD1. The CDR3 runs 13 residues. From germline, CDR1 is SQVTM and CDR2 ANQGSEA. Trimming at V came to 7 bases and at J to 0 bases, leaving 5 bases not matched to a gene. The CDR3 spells CSASQGTNYGYTF. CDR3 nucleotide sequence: TGCAGCGCATCACAGGGGACTAACTATGGCTACACCTTC.

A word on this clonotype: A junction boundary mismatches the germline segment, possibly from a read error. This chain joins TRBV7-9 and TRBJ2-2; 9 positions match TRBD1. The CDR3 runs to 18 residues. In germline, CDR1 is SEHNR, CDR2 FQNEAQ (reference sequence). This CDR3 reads CASYKIILTGGYTGELFF. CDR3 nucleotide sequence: TGCGCCAGCTATAAGATCATCCTGACAGGGGGGTACACCGGGGAGCTGTTTTTT. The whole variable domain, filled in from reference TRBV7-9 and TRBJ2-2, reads DTGVSQNPRHKITKRGQNVTFRCDPISEHNRLYWYRQTLGQGPEFLTYFQNEAQLEKSRLLSDRFSAERPKGSFSTLEIQRTEQGDSAMYLCASYKIILTGGYTGELFFGEGSRLTVL.

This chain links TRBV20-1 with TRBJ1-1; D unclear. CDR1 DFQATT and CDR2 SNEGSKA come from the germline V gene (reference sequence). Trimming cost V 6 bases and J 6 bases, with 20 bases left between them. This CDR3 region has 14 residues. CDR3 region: CSAPARLTSPEAFF. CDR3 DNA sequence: TGCAGTGCGCCAGCCCGGCTCACCTCCCCTGAAGCTTTCTTT.

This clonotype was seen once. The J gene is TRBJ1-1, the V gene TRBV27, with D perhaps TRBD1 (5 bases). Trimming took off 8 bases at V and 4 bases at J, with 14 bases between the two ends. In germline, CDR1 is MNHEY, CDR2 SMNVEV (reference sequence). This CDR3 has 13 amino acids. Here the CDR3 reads CASPPGPGTEAFF. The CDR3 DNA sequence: TGTGCCAGCCCCCCGGGGCCGGGCACTGAAGCTTTCTTT.

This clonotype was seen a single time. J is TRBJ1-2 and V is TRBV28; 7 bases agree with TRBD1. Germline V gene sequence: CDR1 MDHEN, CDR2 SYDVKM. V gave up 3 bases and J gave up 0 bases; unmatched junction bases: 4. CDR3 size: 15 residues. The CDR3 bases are TGTGCCAGCAGTTTGAGGGGGCCAGCTAACTATGGCTACACCTTC. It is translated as CASSLRGPANYGYTF.

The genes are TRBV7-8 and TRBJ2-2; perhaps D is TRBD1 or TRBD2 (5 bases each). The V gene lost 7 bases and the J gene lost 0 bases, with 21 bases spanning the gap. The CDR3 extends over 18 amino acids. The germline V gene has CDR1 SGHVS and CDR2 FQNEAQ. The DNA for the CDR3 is TGTGCCAGCACCACGGGACCTCTTGGGGCGGCGAACACCGGGGAGCTGTTTTTT. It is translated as CASTTGPLGAANTGELFF.

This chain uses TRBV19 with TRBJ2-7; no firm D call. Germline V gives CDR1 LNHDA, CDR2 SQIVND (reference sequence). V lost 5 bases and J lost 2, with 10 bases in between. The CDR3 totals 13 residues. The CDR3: CASSLSGPYEQYF. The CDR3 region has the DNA TGTGCCAGTAGTCTGTCGGGCCCCTACGAGCAGTACTTC.

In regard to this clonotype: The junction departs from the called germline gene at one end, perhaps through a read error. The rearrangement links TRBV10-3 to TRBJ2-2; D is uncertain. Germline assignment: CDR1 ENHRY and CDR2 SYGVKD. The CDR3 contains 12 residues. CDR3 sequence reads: CAIREQHGELFF. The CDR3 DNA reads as TGTGCCATCCGTGAACAACACGGGGAGCTGTTTTTT.

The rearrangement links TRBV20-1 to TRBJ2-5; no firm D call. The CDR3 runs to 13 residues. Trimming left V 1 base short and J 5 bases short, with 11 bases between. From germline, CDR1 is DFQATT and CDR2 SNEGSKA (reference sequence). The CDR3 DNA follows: TGCAGTGCTAGAGTCAGCAGGTGGGAGACCCAGTACTTC. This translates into CSARVSRWETQYF.

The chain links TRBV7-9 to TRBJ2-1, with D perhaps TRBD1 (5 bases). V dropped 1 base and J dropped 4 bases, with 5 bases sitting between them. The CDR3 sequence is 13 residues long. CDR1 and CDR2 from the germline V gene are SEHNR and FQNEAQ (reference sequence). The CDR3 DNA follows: TGTGCCAGCAGCTTAGGACAGTACAATGAGCAGTTCTTC. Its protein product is CASSLGQYNEQFF. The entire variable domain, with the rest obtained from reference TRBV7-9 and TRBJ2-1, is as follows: DTGVSQNPRHKITKRGQNVTFRCDPISEHNRLYWYRQTLGQGPEFLTYFQNEAQLEKSRLLSDRFSAERPKGSFSTLEIQRTEQGDSAMYLCASSLGQYNEQFFGPGTRLTVL.